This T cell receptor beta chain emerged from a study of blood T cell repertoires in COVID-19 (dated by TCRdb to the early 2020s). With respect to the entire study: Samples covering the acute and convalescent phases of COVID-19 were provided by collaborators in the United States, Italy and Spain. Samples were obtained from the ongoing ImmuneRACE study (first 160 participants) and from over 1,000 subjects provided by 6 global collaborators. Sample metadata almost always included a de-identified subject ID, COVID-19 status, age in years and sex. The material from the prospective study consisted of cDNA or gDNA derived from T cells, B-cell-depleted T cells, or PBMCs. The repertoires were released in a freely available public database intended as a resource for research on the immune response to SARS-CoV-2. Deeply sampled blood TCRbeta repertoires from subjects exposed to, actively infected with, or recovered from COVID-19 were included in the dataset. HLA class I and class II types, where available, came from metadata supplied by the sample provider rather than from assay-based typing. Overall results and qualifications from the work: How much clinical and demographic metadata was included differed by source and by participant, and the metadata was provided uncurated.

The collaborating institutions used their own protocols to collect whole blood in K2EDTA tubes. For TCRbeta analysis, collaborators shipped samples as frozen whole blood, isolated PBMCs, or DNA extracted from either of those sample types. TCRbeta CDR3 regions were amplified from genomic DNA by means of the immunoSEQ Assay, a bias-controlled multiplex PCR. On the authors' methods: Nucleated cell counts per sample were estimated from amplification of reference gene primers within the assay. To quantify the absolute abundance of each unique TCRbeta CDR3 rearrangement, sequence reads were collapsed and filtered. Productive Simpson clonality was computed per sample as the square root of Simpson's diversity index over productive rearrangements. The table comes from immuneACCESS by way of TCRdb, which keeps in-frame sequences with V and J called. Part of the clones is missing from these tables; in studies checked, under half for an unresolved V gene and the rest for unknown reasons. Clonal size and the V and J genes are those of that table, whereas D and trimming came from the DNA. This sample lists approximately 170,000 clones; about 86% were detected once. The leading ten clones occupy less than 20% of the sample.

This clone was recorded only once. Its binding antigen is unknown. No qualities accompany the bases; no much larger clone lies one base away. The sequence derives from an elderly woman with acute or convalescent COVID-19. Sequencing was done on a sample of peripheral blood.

The CDR3 corresponds to CASSYSGGRIYGYTF. The DNA sequence is given as TGTGCCAGCAGTTACTCGGGGGGGCGCATCTATGGCTACACCTTC. The sequence is built from TRBV6-5 and TRBJ1-2; the D gene is possibly TRBD1, with 6 bases matching. In the germline V gene, CDR1 corresponds to MNHEY and CDR2 to SVGAGI. V is shortened by 0 bases, J by 4 bases, and the region joining them spans 12 bases. Including cysteine and phenylalanine, the CDR3 has 15 amino acids. The CDR3 DNA has 45 bases and is translated from base 1.